The clone carrying this T cell receptor beta chain appeared many times. CDR3 length: 12 amino acids. Looked up from germline, CDR1 is MDHEN and CDR2 is SYDVKM. Trimming left V 11 bases short and J 5 bases short, with 16 bases between. This entry is derived from a study of T-cell reconstitution after alpha-beta-depleted transplantation in children. Unique molecular identifiers were used to barcode this TCRbeta library. TCRdb ran MiXCR on the PCR reads and lists one entry per CDR3 protein. The table lists about 600,000 distinct CDR3 sequences, roughly a tenth of them singletons, with around 4% in the top ten.

V and J are TRBV28 and TRBJ2-7; the D gene is possibly TRBD1 (6 bases). This TCR was sampled from a human donor who donated a stem cell graft to a child with acute myeloid leukemia. Sequencing used PBMCs from the stem cell graft donor, obtained from the stem cell graft. This chain's CDR3 is CAVQGLGNEQYF. The CDR3, as DNA: TGTGCCGTTCAGGGGTTGGGAAACGAGCAGTACTTC.